This TCR beta chain was recorded in a study of blood T cell repertoires in COVID-19. Overall study context: Nucleic acid was either cDNA or gDNA, and it came from T cells, B-cell-depleted T cells, or PBMCs.

Source study methods: By means of reference gene primer amplification, nucleated cell counts were estimated. Sequenced by immunoSEQ multiplex PCR; TCRdb stores in-frame clones only, minus some. The DNA gave D and trimming, while V, J and clone size come from that table. The data contain 250,000 to 300,000 clones, around nine tenths of them singletons. CDR1 and CDR2 from the germline V gene are SQVTM and ANQGSEA. There are 12 residues in the CDR3. V lost 3 bases and J lost 6; bases outside the gene matches: 3. Donors in Cohort 3 who had recovered were those with two negative PCRs, healthcare professional clearance, or resolution of their symptoms.

The source of this sequence is a woman younger than 45 who had recovered from COVID-19. This sequence joins TRBV29-1 and TRBJ1-1; TRBD1 matches at 8 bases. Sequencing used PBMCs or T cells enriched from blood (not recorded which). The CDR3 reads CSVETGVSEAFF. CDR3 bases: TGCAGCGTTGAGACAGGGGTCTCTGAAGCTTTCTTT.